This T cell receptor beta chain derives from a study of tumor and adjacent non-tumor tissue in lung cancer (dated by TCRdb to the late 2010s). Background for the entire study: The cohort included eleven to twelve adenocarcinoma, 2 squamous cell carcinoma and 1 small cell lung cancer patients. Ages among the roughly 15 patients ranged from about 30 to 85 years, there were around ten men and 5 women, and disease was at TNM stage I to III. In total, sequencing yielded 125,075,908 productive TCRbeta reads, which works out to an average of around 4.2 million reads per sample. The study compared bulk TCRbeta repertoires from lung tumor tissue and matched distant non-tumor lung tissue of roughly 15 lung cancer patients. For each patient, one tumor sample and one normal lung sample were taken, giving a few dozen paired specimens that underwent TCRbeta CDR3 sequencing. What the research found in general, with its limitations: Only 15 or so patients were included in the cohort, and the need for larger samples and more detailed clinical data was noted by the authors. TCR diversity was significantly higher in younger patients, and higher tumor TCR diversity was associated with shorter overall and disease-free survival. In normal lung, the top 100 clones accounted for a significantly larger cumulative share of the repertoire than in tumor tissue. Tumor tissue showed significantly higher TCR diversity (inverse Simpson) than normal lung tissue, at around 450 vs 150 (P = 0.0075, Mann-Whitney U test). Peripheral blood was not sequenced, so blood TCRbeta repertoires were not examined in the lung cancer patients of the study. Neither the sequencing platform nor unique molecular identifiers are named or mentioned anywhere in the methods.

The germline V gene encodes CDR1 MNHEY and CDR2 SVGAGI. V loses 7 bases, J loses 2 bases, and the germline ends lie 18 bases apart. The CDR3 runs 16 residues from the cysteine to the phenylalanine. Kept here is only the CDR3 DNA, which spans 48 bases and is read in frame from base 1. Libraries came from multiplex PCR. The instrument was an Illumina HiSeq 2500. TCRbeta libraries were constructed through three rounds of nested PCR with primers (Table S4) according to protocols adapted from ARM-PCR. Before sequencing, PCR products of 200-500 bp were excised from the gel and purified with the QIAquick gel extraction kit. In the paper's pipeline: Reads were cleaned using Trimmomatic, were merged into complete CDR3 sequences using FLASH, and were assigned to V(D)J germline segments using MiTCR. Clonal diversity was calculated as the inverse Simpson's index using VDJtools. In-frame sequences lacking a premature stop codon were counted as productive reads. The raw public reads went through TCRdb reprocessing: fastp at Q25, MiXCR clone calling, in-frame beta chains kept. Rows merge per CDR3 protein into single entries with the most common DNA and genes. The V and J calls come from TCRdb's annotation, not from the publication. Here the sample has more than 75,000 distinct CDR3 sequences; 80% occur a single time. Of the sample, less than 40% is held by the ten largest clones.

RNA was isolated from bulk unsorted tissue, and RNA quality was assessed with a NanoDrop ND-1000 and an Agilent 2100. Distant non-tumor tissue taken more than 3 cm from the tumor edge was used as the normal lung sample. Donors were newly diagnosed lung cancer patients admitted for thoracic surgery in China between August and November 2014, without prior chemotherapy. Patients with previous radiotherapy or chemotherapy, or with another concurrent cancer, were excluded from the study. Surgical tissue pieces of 1-2 cm3 were preserved in RNAlater solution and stored at -80 °C until use. Worth noting for this clonotype: No cognate antigen has been identified for it. A much larger clone sits a single nucleotide away, making a read error possible.

The sequencing input was distant non-tumor lung tissue. The chain is made from TRBV6-5 and TRBJ2-1; the D region possibly corresponds to TRBD2 (5 bases align). This clonotype was obtained from a man in his sixties with small cell lung cancer. The CDR3 amino acid sequence is: CASTLMGLGTYNEQFF. The DNA is TGTGCCAGCACCTTAATGGGCCTCGGGACCTACAATGAGCAGTTCTTC.